The 19 T cell receptor beta chains below come from one sample, sequenced in a study of blood T cells in healthy people across ages. Using a J-beta primer mix together with a sample-barcoded 5' primer, a second PCR was run for roughly 7 to 12 cycles. MiXCR, applied by TCRdb to the 5' RACE reads, yields one record per CDR3 protein. The sample consists of 870,000 or so distinct CDR3 sequences, 29% of them appearing once. Sequenced input: blood. Every receptor here comes from a woman of 80 years or more in good health.

Note on this clonotype: Since a much larger clone is just one base distant, this may be a read error. The rearrangement links TRBV9 to TRBJ1-6, with a tentative D call TRBD1 (5 bases). CDR3 length equals 13 residues. Germline V CDR1 and CDR2: SGDLS, YYNGEE. The CDR3 DNA sequence: TGTGCCAGCTCGGGGGGGGAAAGGGCACCCCCCCACTTT. Amino acid sequence: CASSGGERAPPHF.

The sample holds a few counts of this clonotype. V usage is TRBV4-3 and J usage is TRBJ1-1; 9 bases map to TRBD1. Per germline, CDR1 LGHNA and CDR2 YSLEER. The V segment lost 4 bases and the J segment 4 bases; nucleotides outside the gene matches: 10. This CDR3 is 16 amino acids long. CDR3 in amino acids: CASSPTVGGQGTEAFF. The CDR3 nucleotides read TGCGCCAGCAGCCCCACCGTAGGGGGACAGGGCACTGAAGCTTTCTTT.

This clonotype has at least ten counts. The chain couples TRBV27 to TRBJ2-7, with a tentative D call TRBD1 (6 bases). Trimming removed 2 bases from V and 6 bases from J, with 14 bases in between. The CDR3 extends over 14 amino acids. Germline V gene lookup returns CDR1 MNHEY and CDR2 SMNVEV (reference sequence). CDR3 bases: TGTGCCAGCAGTTTAAGTACAGGGCCGCGCGAGCAGTACTTC. As protein: CASSLSTGPREQYF.

As concerns this clonotype: This may come from a read error, since a much larger clone is one base off. The genes are TRBV20-1 and TRBJ2-3, with TRBD2 identical over 8 bases. The CDR3 runs 14 residues. Germline CDR1 DFQATT, CDR2 SNEGSKA (reference sequence). The CDR3 coding sequence is TGCAGTGTTAGAGATCAGCGGGGGTGGAATACGCAGTATTTT. Amino acid sequence: CSVRDQRGWNTQYF.

With regard to this clonotype: Being one base from a much bigger clone, this may be a read error. The chain joins TRBV7-9 to TRBJ2-7; the D call may be TRBD1 or TRBD2 (6 bases each). The CDR3 is 14 amino acids. Germline lookup yields CDR1 SEHNR and CDR2 FQNEAQ (reference sequence). CDR3 in amino acids: CAGSPSRGLYEQYF. The CDR3 DNA is TGTGCCGGCAGCCCTAGCCGGGGGCTCTACGAGCAGTACTTC. Full variable domain (outside the CDR3, taken from reference TRBV7-9 and TRBJ2-7): DTGVSQNPRHKITKRGQNVTFRCDPISEHNRLYWYRQTLGQGPEFLTYFQNEAQLEKSRLLSDRFSAERPKGSFSTLEIQRTEQGDSAMYLCAGSPSRGLYEQYFGPGTRLTVT.

This clonotype was counted many times. The chain has TRBV7-2 and TRBJ2-1; 8 bases align to TRBD1. There are 15 residues in the CDR3. The germline gives CDR1 SGHTA, CDR2 FQGNSA. V lost 2 bases and J lost 3; bases outside the gene matches: 3. The CDR3 bases are TGTGCCAGCAGCTTAATACAGGGGGTCTACAATGAGCAGTTCTTC. Amino acid sequence: CASSLIQGVYNEQFF.

This clonotype was seen a handful of times. V gene TRBV3-1 combines with J gene TRBJ1-1, with D hard to call. V was trimmed by 2 bases and J by 10 bases, leaving 8 bases between them. This CDR3 contains 11 residues. CDR1 LGHDT and CDR2 YNNKEL come from the germline V gene (reference sequence). The CDR3: CASSQLGIAFF. In nucleotides, the CDR3 is TGTGCCAGCAGCCAATTGGGCATAGCTTTCTTT.

The chain couples TRBV12-3 or TRBV12-4 to TRBJ1-1; D possibly corresponds to TRBD1 (6 bases). This CDR3 spans 14 amino acids. V was pared by 6 bases and J by 3 bases, with 14 bases between. This CDR3 is CASRGGGGDTEAFF. CDR3 nucleotide sequence: TGTGCCAGCAGGGGGGGGGGCGGTGACACTGAAGCTTTCTTT.

V gene TRBV7-6 combines with J gene TRBJ2-5; 7 positions match TRBD2. V lost 3 bases and J lost 4; bases outside the gene matches: 11. The CDR3 has 16 residues. The germline gives CDR1 SGHVS, CDR2 FNYEAQ. The CDR3 sequence: CASSLRAGREGETQYF. CDR3 nucleotides: TGTGCCAGCAGCTTGCGAGCGGGGAGGGAGGGAGAGACCCAGTACTTC.

This sequence joins TRBV9 and TRBJ2-1; D is possibly TRBD1 or TRBD2 (5 bases each). Germline V gene sequence: CDR1 SGDLS, CDR2 YYNGEE. Trimming shortened V by 5 bases and J by 5 bases, and 17 bases separated the two germline ends. The CDR3 is 15 residues long. DNA of the CDR3: TGTGCCAGCAGGCCTGGGACGAACATTAACAATGAGCAGTTCTTC. This gives the protein CASRPGTNINNEQFF.

As to this clonotype: A junction boundary mismatches the germline segment, possibly from a read error. This chain connects TRBV14 to TRBJ1-4; D perhaps matches TRBD1 (5 bases). CDR1 SGHDN and CDR2 FVKESK come from the germline V gene. The CDR3 contains 16 residues. CDR3 residues: CASSFTGHATNEKRFF. In DNA form, the CDR3 reads TGTGCCAGCAGCTTTACAGGACACGCAACTAATGAAAAACGGTTTTTT.

This clonotype was seen at least ten times. DNA for the CDR3: TGTGCCAGCAGCTTAGATCCGGGGTACTATGGCTACACCTTC. Protein: CASSLDPGYYGYTF. The chain links TRBV11-2 to TRBJ1-2, with D uncertain. The CDR3 sequence is 14 residues long. In germline, CDR1 is SGHAT, CDR2 FQNNGV. V was shortened by 0 bases and J by 3 bases, with 8 bases between the two germline ends. Full variable domain (rest looked up from reference TRBV11-2 and TRBJ1-2): EAGVAQSPRYKIIEKRQSVAFWCNPISGHATLYWYQQILGQGPKLLIQFQNNGVVDDSQLPKDRFSAERLKGVDSTLKIQPAKLEDSAVYLCASSLDPGYYGYTFGSGTRLTVV.

This clonotype was found a few times. V and J are TRBV4-1 and TRBJ1-4; TRBD1 matches at 7 bases. There are 17 residues in the CDR3. The germline V gene has CDR1 MGHRA and CDR2 YSYEKL. Unmatched junction bases numbered 8, after V lost 4 bases and J lost 0 bases. The CDR3 loop reads CASSPRTGVATNEKLFF. As DNA, the CDR3 is TGCGCCAGCAGCCCCCGGACAGGAGTTGCAACTAATGAAAAACTGTTTTTT.

This clonotype was picked up a small number of times. Here the CDR3 reads CASSKVAERQPQHF. The CDR3 bases are TGTGCCAGCAGCAAAGTGGCGGAACGTCAGCCCCAGCATTTT. This chain links TRBV21-1 with TRBJ1-5. TRBV21-1 counts as a pseudogene. CDR3 length: 14 amino acids.

This clonotype has more than one count but fewer than ten. The chain recombines TRBV20-1 with TRBJ2-7, with D tentatively TRBD2 (6 bases). Germline CDR1 DFQATT, CDR2 SNEGSKA (reference sequence). The V end was cut by 5 bases, the J end by 5 bases, with 19 bases between. The CDR3 spans 14 residues. The CDR3 DNA sequence: TGCAGTGCTCCCCCGCGGGGCCGACTAGACGAGCAGTACTTC. Translation gives CSAPPRGRLDEQYF.

The rearrangement joins TRBV6-2 or TRBV6-3 to TRBJ2-2, with D possibly matching TRBD2 (7 bases). The CDR3 loop spans 17 amino acids. Germline V gene data show CDR1 as MNHEY and CDR2 as SVGEGT. V was cut by 3 bases and J by 1 base, with 15 bases left in between. CDR3 loop: CASSYLGGGVNTGELFF. CDR3 coding DNA: TGTGCCAGCAGTTATCTGGGCGGGGGCGTGAACACCGGGGAGCTGTTTTTT.

The sample holds a few counts of this clonotype. The chain links TRBV7-2 to TRBJ2-5; 8 bases are shared with TRBD1. Germline assignment: CDR1 SGHTA and CDR2 FQGNSA. The V segment lost 2 bases and the J segment 5 bases; nucleotides outside the gene matches: 7. The length of the CDR3 is 15 residues. The CDR3 nucleotides are TGTGCCAGCAGCTTAAACAGGGGGACAACGGAGACCCAGTACTTC. Its protein is CASSLNRGTTETQYF. The whole variable domain, remainder taken from reference TRBV7-2 and TRBJ2-5, is GAGVSQSPSNKVTEKGKDVELRCDPISGHTALYWYRQSLGQGLEFLIYFQGNSAPDKSGLPSDRFSAERTGGSVSTLTIQRTQQEDSAVYLCASSLNRGTTETQYFGPGTRLLVL.

Comment on this clonotype: A much larger clone differs by one base, so this may be a read error. This chain joins TRBV15 and TRBJ2-5; possible D gene TRBD1, 5 bases. This CDR3 comprises 14 residues. The germline V gene encodes CDR1 LNHNV and CDR2 YYDKDF (reference sequence). In DNA form, the CDR3 reads TGTGCCACCGGCAGAGTCGCAGGGCAAGAGACCCAGTACTTC. Residues: CATGRVAGQETQYF.

The rearrangement joins TRBV4-1 to TRBJ2-1; 10 bases fit TRBD1. In germline, CDR1 is MGHRA, CDR2 YSYEKL. Trimming cost V 1 base and J 13 bases; bases outside gene matches: 10. The CDR3 is made up of 15 amino acids. DNA of the CDR3: TGCGCCAGCAGCCAAGCGGGACAGGGGAAGGAGACCCAGTTCTTC. Translating gives CASSQAGQGKETQFF.